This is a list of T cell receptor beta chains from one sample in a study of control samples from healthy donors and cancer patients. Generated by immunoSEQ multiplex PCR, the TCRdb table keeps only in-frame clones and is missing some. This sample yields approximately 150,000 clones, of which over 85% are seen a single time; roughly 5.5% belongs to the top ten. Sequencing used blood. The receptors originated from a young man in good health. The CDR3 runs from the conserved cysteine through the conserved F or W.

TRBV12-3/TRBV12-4 CASRAGARTEAFF
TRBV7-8 CASSPPGGGGYEQYF
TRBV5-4 CASSADSEAFF
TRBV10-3 CAISASYRGTIEAFF
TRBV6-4 CASRSSQGRAFF
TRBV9 CASSATGGGYEQYF
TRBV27 CASSQRGGYGYTF
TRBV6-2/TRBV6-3 CASSYVPGDNYGYTF
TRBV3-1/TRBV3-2 CASSQGQDTGELFF
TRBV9 CASSSPVSAGGNIQYF
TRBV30 CASIGGSGTEAFF
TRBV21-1 CASSKAGQGDLRNYGYTF
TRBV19 CASSIGMNTEAFF
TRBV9 CASSVVTEPYNEQFF
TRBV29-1 CSVEVRPVADTQYF
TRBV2 CASSDSNQPQHF
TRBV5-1 CASSDQFGGRDSYEQYF
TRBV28 CASRVVSGPPVDEQYF
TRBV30 CAWSLKARETQYF
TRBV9 CASSPSTGYSGYTF
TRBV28 CASSLLPVGTEAFF
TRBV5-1 CASSLGPLSSYEQYF